Listed below are T cell receptor beta chains from one sample, sequenced in a study of blood T cell repertoires in COVID-19. Clones were sequenced by immunoSEQ multiplex PCR, and TCRdb holds only the in-frame ones, with some missing. The sample holds 55,000 to 80,000 clones, approximately 82% seen once. Sequencing was carried out using peripheral blood. These receptors were collected from a woman aged 80 or over with acute or convalescent COVID-19. CDR3s include the opening cysteine and the closing phenylalanine or tryptophan. Fields, in order: J gene, V gene, CDR3 length, CDR3 protein.

J gene: TRBJ2-5
V gene: TRBV5-4
CDR3 length: 17
CDR3 protein: CASSSAMTSGGEETQYF

J gene: TRBJ2-1
V gene: TRBV21-1
CDR3 length: 15
CDR3 protein: CASSNRTRIYNEQFF

J gene: TRBJ2-3
V gene: TRBV7-2
CDR3 length: 16
CDR3 protein: CASSPSRGGSTDTQYF

J gene: TRBJ1-2
V gene: TRBV19
CDR3 length: 14
CDR3 protein: CASSIGDREGGYTF

J gene: TRBJ2-3
V gene: TRBV10-1
CDR3 length: 16
CDR3 protein: CASSESASEVTDTQYF

J gene: TRBJ2-1
V gene: TRBV18
CDR3 length: 15
CDR3 protein: CASSPPDRGFHEQFF

J gene: TRBJ1-1
V gene: TRBV30
CDR3 length: 13
CDR3 protein: CAWSATGLLSAFF

J gene: TRBJ2-7
V gene: TRBV10-3
CDR3 length: 15
CDR3 protein: CAISGTVAASYEQYF

J gene: TRBJ1-2
V gene: TRBV3-1/TRBV3-2
CDR3 length: 14
CDR3 protein: CASSPIGQAYGYTF

J gene: TRBJ2-2
V gene: TRBV2
CDR3 length: 15
CDR3 protein: CASRSTGTNTGELFF

J gene: TRBJ2-1
V gene: TRBV3-1/TRBV3-2
CDR3 length: 16
CDR3 protein: CASSQEVTGGYNEQFF

J gene: TRBJ2-5
V gene: TRBV6-5
CDR3 length: 13
CDR3 protein: CASRGQLAETQYF

J gene: TRBJ1-6
V gene: TRBV19
CDR3 length: 15
CDR3 protein: CASSSRQGPSSPLHF

J gene: TRBJ2-7
V gene: TRBV2
CDR3 length: 15
CDR3 protein: CASRPDRGQPDEQYF

J gene: TRBJ1-1
V gene: TRBV12-3/TRBV12-4
CDR3 length: 12
CDR3 protein: CASSPGGNEAFF

J gene: TRBJ2-7
V gene: TRBV10-3
CDR3 length: 14
CDR3 protein: CAISELAGPHEQYF

J gene: TRBJ2-3
V gene: TRBV5-1
CDR3 length: 14
CDR3 protein: CASSLATSTDTQYF

J gene: TRBJ1-4
V gene: TRBV19
CDR3 length: 14
CDR3 protein: CASSPTTTNEKLFF

J gene: TRBJ1-1
V gene: TRBV5-5
CDR3 length: 13
CDR3 protein: CASSRAQGAEAFF

J gene: TRBJ2-7
V gene: TRBV29-1
CDR3 length: 14
CDR3 protein: CSVVWRAPPYEQYF

J gene: TRBJ2-7
V gene: TRBV2
CDR3 length: 12
CDR3 protein: CASTTAIYEQYF

J gene: TRBJ2-3
V gene: TRBV11-2
CDR3 length: 11
CDR3 protein: CASSALDTQYF

J gene: TRBJ2-6
V gene: TRBV3-1/TRBV3-2
CDR3 length: 16
CDR3 protein: CASSRTGGTGANVLTF

J gene: TRBJ1-6
V gene: TRBV6-5
CDR3 length: 15
CDR3 protein: CASRTAGTVNSPLHF

J gene: TRBJ1-2
V gene: TRBV6-5
CDR3 length: 14
CDR3 protein: CASSYGGGNYGYTF

J gene: TRBJ1-1
V gene: TRBV19
CDR3 length: 16
CDR3 protein: CASTRGIMAMNTEAFF

J gene: TRBJ2-1
V gene: TRBV7-9
CDR3 length: 13
CDR3 protein: CASSLAAGNEQFF

J gene: TRBJ2-1
V gene: TRBV19
CDR3 length: 13
CDR3 protein: CASTSQGRNEQFF

J gene: TRBJ1-5
V gene: TRBV6-6
CDR3 length: 13
CDR3 protein: CASSQDNNQPQHF

J gene: TRBJ2-3
V gene: TRBV3-1/TRBV3-2
CDR3 length: 15
CDR3 protein: CASSQGGSTGDTQYF